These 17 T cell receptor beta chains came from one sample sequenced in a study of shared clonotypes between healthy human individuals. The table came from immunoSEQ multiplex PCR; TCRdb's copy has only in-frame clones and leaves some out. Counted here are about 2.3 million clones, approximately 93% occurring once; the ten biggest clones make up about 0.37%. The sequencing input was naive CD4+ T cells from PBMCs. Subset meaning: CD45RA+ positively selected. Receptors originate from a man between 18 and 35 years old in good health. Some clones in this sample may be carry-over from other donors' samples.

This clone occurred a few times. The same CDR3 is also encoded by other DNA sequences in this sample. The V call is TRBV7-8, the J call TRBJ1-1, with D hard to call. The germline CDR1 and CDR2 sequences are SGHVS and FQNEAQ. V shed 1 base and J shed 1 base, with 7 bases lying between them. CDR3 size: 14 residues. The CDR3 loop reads CASSLGGRNTEAFF. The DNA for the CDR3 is TGTGCCAGCAGCTTAGGAGGACGGAACACTGAAGCTTTCTTT.

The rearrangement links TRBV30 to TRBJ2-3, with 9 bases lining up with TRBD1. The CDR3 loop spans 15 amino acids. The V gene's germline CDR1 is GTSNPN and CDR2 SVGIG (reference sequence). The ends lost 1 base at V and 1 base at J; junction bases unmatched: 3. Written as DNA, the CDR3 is TGTGCCTGGAGTGCCCGGGACAGGGGCACAGATACGCAGTATTTT. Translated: CAWSARDRGTDTQYF.

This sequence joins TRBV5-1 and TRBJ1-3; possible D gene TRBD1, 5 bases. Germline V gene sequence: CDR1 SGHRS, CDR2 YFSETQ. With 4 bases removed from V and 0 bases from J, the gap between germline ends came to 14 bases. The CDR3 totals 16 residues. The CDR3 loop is CASSPEGRASGNTIYF. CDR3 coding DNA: TGCGCCAGCAGCCCGGAGGGCAGGGCCTCTGGAAACACCATATATTTT.

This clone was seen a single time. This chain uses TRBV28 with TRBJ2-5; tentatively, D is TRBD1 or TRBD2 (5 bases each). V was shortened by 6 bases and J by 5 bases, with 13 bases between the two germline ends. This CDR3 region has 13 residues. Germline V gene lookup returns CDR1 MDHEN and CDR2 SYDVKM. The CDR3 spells CASSLGAGETQYF. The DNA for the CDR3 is TGTGCCAGCAGCCTCGGGGCCGGGGAGACCCAGTACTTC.

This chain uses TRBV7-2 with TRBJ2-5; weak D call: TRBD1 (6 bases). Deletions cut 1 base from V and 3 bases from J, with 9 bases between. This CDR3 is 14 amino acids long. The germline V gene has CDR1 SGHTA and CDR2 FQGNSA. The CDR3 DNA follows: TGTGCCAGCAGCTTAGGGGCAGGGGAAGAGACCCAGTACTTC. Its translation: CASSLGAGEETQYF.

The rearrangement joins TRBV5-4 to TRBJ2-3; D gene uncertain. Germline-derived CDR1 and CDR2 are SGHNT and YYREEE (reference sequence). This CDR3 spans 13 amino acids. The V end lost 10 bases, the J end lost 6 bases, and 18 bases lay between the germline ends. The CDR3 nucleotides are TGTGCCTCCCCCCCCGTCCAAACTGATACGCAGTATTTT. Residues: CASPPVQTDTQYF.

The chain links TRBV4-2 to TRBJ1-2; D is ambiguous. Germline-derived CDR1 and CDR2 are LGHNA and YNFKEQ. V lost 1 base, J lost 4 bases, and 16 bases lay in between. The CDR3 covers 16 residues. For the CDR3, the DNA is TGTGCCAGCAGCCAAGTCGTGGCGGGCCCCGGCTATGGCTACACCTTC. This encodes CASSQVVAGPGYGYTF.

DNA of the CDR3: TGCGCCAGCAGCCCCCCCGCAGGTATACAAGAGACCCAGTACTTC. Amino acid sequence: CASSPPAGIQETQYF. This chain connects TRBV5-1 to TRBJ2-5; D ambiguous. The CDR3 length is 15 residues. Between the trimmed V and J ends, which lost 4 bases and 2 bases, there was a span of 15 bases. Germline V gene lookup returns CDR1 SGHRS and CDR2 YFSETQ.

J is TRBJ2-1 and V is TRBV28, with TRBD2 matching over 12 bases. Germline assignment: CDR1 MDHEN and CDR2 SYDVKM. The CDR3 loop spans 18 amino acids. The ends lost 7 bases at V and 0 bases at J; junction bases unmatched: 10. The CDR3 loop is CASTGLAGTTLSYNEQFF. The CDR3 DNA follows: TGTGCCAGCACCGGACTAGCGGGGACCACACTCTCCTACAATGAGCAGTTCTTC.

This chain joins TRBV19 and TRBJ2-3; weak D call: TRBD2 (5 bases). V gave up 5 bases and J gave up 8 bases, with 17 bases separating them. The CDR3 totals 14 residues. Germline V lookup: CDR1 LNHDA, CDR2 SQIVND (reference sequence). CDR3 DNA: TGTGCCAGTAGTCTAAACATTGGCGGGTCTACGCAGTATTTT. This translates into CASSLNIGGSTQYF.

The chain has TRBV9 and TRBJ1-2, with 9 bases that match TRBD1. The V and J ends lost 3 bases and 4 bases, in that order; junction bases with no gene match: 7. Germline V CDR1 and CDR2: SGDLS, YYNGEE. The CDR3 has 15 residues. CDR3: CASSGGTGSFYGYTF. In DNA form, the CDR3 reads TGTGCCAGCAGCGGCGGGACAGGGAGTTTCTATGGCTACACCTTC.

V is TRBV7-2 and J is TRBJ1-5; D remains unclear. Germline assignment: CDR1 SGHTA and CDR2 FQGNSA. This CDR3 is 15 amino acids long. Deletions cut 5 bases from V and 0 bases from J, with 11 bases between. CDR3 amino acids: CASSVYRDSNQPQHF. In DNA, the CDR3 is TGTGCCAGCAGCGTATACAGAGATAGCAATCAGCCCCAGCATTTT.

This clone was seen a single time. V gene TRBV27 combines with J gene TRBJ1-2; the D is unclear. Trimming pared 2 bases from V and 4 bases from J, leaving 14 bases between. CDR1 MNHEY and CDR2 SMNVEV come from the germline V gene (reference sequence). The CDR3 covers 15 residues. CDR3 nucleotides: TGTGCCAGCAGTTTAAAAGCCTCGCAGGTCTATGGCTACACCTTC. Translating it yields CASSLKASQVYGYTF.

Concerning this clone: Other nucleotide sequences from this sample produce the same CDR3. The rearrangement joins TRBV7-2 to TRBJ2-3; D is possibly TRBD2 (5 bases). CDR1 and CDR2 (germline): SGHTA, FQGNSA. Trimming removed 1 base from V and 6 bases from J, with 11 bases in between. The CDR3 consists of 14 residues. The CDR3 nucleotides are TGTGCCAGCAGCTTAGGATCGGCGGGTGATACGCAGTATTTT. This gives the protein CASSLGSAGDTQYF.

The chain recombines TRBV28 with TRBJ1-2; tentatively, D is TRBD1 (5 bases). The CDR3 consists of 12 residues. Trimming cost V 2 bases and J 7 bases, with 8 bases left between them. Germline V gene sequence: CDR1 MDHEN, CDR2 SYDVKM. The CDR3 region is CASSLEGPGYTF. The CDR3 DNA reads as TGTGCCAGCAGTTTAGAGGGGCCTGGCTACACCTTC.

The CDR3 is CASSYGPGPYNNEQFF. Written as DNA, the CDR3 is TGTGCCAGCAGTTACGGACCAGGGCCCTACAACAATGAGCAGTTCTTC. The gene calls are TRBV6-6 and TRBJ2-1; possible D gene TRBD1, 5 bases. Between the trimmed V and J ends, which lost 2 bases and 5 bases, there was a span of 16 bases. This CDR3 region has 16 residues. Looked up from germline, CDR1 is MNHNY and CDR2 is SVGAGI (reference sequence).

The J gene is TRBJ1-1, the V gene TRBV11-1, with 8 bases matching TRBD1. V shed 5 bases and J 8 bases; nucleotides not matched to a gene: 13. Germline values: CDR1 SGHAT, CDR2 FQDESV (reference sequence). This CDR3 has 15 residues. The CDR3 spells CASSLTWTGKTEAFF. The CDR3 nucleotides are TGTGCCAGCAGCCTAACATGGACAGGGAAAACCGAAGCTTTCTTT.